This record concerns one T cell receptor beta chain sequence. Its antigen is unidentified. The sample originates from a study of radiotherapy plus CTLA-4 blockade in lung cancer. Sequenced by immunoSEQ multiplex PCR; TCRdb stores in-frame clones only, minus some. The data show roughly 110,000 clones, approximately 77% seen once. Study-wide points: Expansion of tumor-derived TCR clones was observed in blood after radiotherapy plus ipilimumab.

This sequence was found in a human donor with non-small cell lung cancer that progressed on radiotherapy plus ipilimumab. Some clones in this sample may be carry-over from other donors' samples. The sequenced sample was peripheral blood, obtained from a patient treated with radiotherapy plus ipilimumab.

The CDR3: CASSSGTGPNEQFF. The DNA for the CDR3 is TGTGCCAGCAGCTCCGGGACAGGGCCCAATGAGCAGTTCTTC. This chain links TRBV11-3 with TRBJ2-1; 9 bases are a match to TRBD1. Germline V CDR1 and CDR2: SGHNT, YENEEA. This CDR3 contains 14 residues. V gave up 4 bases and J gave up 6 bases; unmatched junction bases: 4. Filled out from reference TRBV11-3 and TRBJ2-1, the complete variable domain reads EAGVVQSPRYKIIEKKQPVAFWCNPISGHNTLYWYLQNLGQGPELLIRYENEEAVDDSQLPKDRFSAERLKGVDSTLKIQPAELGDSAVYLCASSSGTGPNEQFFGPGTRLTVL.